This TCR beta chain is from a study of neurological immune-mediated disorders. Unsorted libraries were generated from 2 million PBMCs held at -80 degrees C. Overall study findings and caveats: Multiple sclerosis, the disease with the least TCR clonal expansion, fell below healthy controls, whereas HTLV-1-associated myelopathy showed the most.

cDNA synthesis was performed by 5'RACE with 10-nucleotide random UMIs. Over 160 million TCR-beta sequences (from 15-18 subjects) were yielded by each sequencing run. TCRdb reanalysed the 5' RACE reads using MiXCR and keeps one entry per CDR3 protein. The sample contains around 78,000 distinct CDR3 sequences, more than 15% of which appear only once. Ten or more counts support this clonotype. The antigen is undetermined. The TCR was taken from a woman between 35 and 50 years old in good health. The material sequenced was PBMCs.

The CDR3 region is CATSRDYQTFQGPNLRYNSPLHF. The CDR3 DNA reads as TGTGCCACCAGCAGAGATTACCAAACCTTCCAGGGGCCAAACCTTAGGTATAATTCACCCCTCCACTTT. The chain joins TRBV15 to TRBJ1-6; a weak D match, TRBD1 (6 bases). This CDR3 contains 23 residues. Trimming removed 0 bases from V and 4 bases from J, with 31 bases in between. Germline V gene data show CDR1 as LNHNV and CDR2 as YYDKDF (reference sequence).